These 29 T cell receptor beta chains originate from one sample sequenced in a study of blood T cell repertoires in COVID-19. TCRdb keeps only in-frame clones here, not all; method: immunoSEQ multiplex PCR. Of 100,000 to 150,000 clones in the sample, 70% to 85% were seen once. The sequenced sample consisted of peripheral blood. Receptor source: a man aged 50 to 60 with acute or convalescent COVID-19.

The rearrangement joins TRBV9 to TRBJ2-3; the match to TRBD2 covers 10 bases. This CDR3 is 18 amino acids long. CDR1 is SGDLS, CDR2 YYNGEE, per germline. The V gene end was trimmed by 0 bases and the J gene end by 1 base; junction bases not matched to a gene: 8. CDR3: CASSVEGLAGVGTDTQYF. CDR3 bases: TGTGCCAGCAGCGTAGAGGGTCTAGCGGGAGTCGGCACAGATACGCAGTATTTT. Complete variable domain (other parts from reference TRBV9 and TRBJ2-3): DSGVTQTPKHLITATGQRVTLRCSPRSGDLSVYWYQQSLDQGLQFLIQYYNGEERAKGNILERFSAQQFPDLHSELNLSSLELGDSALYFCASSVEGLAGVGTDTQYFGPGTRLTVL.

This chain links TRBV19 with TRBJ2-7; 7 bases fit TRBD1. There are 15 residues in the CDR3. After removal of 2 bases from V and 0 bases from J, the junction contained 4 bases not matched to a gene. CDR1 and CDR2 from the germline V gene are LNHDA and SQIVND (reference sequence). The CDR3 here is CASSIKTGSSYEQYF. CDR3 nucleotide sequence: TGTGCCAGTAGTATAAAGACAGGGAGCTCCTACGAGCAGTACTTC.

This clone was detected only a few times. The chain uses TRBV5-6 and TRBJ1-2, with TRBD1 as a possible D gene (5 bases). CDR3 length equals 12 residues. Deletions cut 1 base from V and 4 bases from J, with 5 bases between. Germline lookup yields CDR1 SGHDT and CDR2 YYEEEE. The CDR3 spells CASSLTGYGYTF. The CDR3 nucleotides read TGTGCCAGCAGCTTGACAGGCTATGGCTACACCTTC.

The CDR3 spells CASSPTPGTGGANGELFF. The CDR3 DNA reads TGTGCCAGCAGCCCGACCCCCGGGACAGGGGGCGCGAACGGGGAGCTGTTTTTT. The chain joins TRBV28 to TRBJ2-2; 12 nucleotides align to TRBD1. The CDR3 runs 18 residues. CDR1 and CDR2 from the germline V gene are MDHEN and SYDVKM. Unmatched junction bases numbered 15, after V lost 6 bases and J lost 7 bases.

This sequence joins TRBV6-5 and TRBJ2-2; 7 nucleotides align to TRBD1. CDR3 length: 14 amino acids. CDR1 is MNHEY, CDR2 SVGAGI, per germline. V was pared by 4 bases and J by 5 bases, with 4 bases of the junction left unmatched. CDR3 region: CASSSSDRTGELFF. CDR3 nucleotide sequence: TGTGCCAGCAGTTCGTCGGACAGGACCGGGGAGCTGTTTTTT.

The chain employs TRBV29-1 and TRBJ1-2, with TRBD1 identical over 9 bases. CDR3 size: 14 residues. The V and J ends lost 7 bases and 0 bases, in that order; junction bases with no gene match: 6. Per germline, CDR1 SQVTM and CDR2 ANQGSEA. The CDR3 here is CSARDRATNYGYTF. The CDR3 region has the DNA TGCAGCGCACGGGACAGGGCTACTAACTATGGCTACACCTTC.

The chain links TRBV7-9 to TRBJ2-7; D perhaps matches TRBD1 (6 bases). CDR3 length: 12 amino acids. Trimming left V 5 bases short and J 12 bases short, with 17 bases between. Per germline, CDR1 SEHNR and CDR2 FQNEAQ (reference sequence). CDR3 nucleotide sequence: TGTGCCAGCAGCACAGTCACAGGGCTGGGGTACTTC. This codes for CASSTVTGLGYF.

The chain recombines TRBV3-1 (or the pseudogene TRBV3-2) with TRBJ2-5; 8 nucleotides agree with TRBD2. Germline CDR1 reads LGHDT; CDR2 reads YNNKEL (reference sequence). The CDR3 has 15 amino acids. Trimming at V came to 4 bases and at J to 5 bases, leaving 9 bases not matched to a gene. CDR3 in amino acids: CASSPPGLGAETQYF. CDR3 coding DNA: TGTGCCAGCAGCCCCCCGGGACTAGGGGCCGAGACCCAGTACTTC.

In nucleotides, the CDR3 is TGTGCCAGTAGTATTTCAAGCGGGCTCTACAATGAGCAGTTCTTC. Protein sequence: CASSISSGLYNEQFF. This sequence joins TRBV19 and TRBJ2-1; a weak D match, TRBD2 (6 bases). The CDR3 is made up of 15 amino acids. Trimming shortened V by 3 bases and J by 3 bases, and 12 bases separated the two germline ends. The germline V gene has CDR1 LNHDA and CDR2 SQIVND (reference sequence).

CDR3 DNA sequence: TGTGCCAGCAGAATAGGGGTAGATAATTCACCCCTCCACTTT. It codes for CASRIGVDNSPLHF. The gene calls are TRBV27 and TRBJ1-6; weak D call: TRBD1 (5 bases). The CDR3 is made up of 14 amino acids. Germline CDR1 MNHEY, CDR2 SMNVEV (reference sequence). Trimming shortened V by 6 bases and J by 5 bases, and 11 bases separated the two germline ends.

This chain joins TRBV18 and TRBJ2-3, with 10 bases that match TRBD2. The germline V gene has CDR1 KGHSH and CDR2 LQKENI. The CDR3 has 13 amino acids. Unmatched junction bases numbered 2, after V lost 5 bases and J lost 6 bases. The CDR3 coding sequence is TGTGCCAGCTCAGCGACTAGCGGGGATACGCAGTATTTT. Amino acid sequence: CASSATSGDTQYF.

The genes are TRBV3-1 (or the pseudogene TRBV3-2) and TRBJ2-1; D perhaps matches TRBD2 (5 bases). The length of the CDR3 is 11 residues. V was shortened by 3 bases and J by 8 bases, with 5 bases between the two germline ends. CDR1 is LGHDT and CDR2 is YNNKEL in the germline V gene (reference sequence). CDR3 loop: CASSQGDEQFF. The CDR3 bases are TGTGCCAGCAGCCAGGGAGATGAGCAGTTCTTC.

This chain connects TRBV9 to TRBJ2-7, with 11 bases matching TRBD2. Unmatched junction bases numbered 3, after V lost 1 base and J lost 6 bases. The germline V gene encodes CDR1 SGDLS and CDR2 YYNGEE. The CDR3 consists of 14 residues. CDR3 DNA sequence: TGTGCCAGCAGCGTACTAACTAGCGGGAGCGAGCAGTACTTC. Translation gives CASSVLTSGSEQYF.

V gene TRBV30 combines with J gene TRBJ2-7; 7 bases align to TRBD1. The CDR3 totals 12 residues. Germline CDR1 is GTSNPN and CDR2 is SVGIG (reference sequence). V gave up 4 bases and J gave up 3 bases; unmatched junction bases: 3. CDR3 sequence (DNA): TGTGCCTGGACAGGGGGAAGCTACGAGCAGTACTTC. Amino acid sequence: CAWTGGSYEQYF.

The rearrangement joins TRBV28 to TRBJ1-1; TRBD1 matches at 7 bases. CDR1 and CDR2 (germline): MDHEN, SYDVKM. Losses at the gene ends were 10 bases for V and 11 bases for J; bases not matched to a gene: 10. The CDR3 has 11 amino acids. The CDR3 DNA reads TGTGCCACCCGAAGTCGGACAGGCGCTTTCTTT. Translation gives CATRSRTGAFF.

The CDR3 here is CASSLKGQGVYEQYF. In nucleotides, the CDR3 is TGTGCCAGCAGCTTAAAGGGACAGGGGGTTTACGAGCAGTACTTC. The chain couples TRBV7-3 to TRBJ2-7; the match to TRBD1 covers 11 bases. Trimming took 1 base from V and 4 from J; bases not matched to a gene: 3. This CDR3 is built from 15 residues. CDR1 is SGHTA and CDR2 is FQGTGA in the germline V gene. Based on the CDR3 plus reference TRBV7-3 and TRBJ2-7, the full variable domain is GAGVSQTPSNKVTEKGKYVELRCDPISGHTALYWYRQSLGQGPEFLIYFQGTGAADDSGLPNDRFFAVRPEGSVSTLKIQRTERGDSAVYLCASSLKGQGVYEQYFGPGTRLTVT.

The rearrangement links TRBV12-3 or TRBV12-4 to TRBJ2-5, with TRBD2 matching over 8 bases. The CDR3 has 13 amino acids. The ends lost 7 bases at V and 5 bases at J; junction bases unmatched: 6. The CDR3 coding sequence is TGTGCCAGCAACTTCGGGGGGGCGGAGACCCAGTACTTC. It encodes CASNFGGAETQYF.

CDR3 in DNA: TGTGCCAGACAAAAAGAGACCCAGTACTTC. Its translation: CARQKETQYF. V usage is TRBV6-5 and J usage is TRBJ2-5; no definite D call. The germline CDR1 and CDR2 sequences are MNHEY and SVGAGI. V dropped 9 bases and J dropped 3 bases, with 5 bases sitting between them. The CDR3 has 10 residues.

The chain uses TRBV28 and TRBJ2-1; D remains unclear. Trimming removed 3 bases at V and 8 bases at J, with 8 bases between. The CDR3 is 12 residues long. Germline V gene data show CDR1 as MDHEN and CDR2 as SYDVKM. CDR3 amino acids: CASSLENDEQFF. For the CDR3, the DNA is TGTGCCAGCAGTTTGGAGAACGATGAGCAGTTCTTC.

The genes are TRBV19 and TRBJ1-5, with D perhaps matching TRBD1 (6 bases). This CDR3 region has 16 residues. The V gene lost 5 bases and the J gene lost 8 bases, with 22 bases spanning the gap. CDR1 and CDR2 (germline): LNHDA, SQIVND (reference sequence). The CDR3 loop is CASSLDRGVFGEPQHF. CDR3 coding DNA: TGTGCCAGTAGTCTGGACAGAGGGGTTTTCGGTGAGCCCCAGCATTTT.

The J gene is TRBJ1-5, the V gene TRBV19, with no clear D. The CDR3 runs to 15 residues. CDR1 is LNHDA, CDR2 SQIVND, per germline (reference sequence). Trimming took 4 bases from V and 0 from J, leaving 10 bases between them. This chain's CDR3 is CASSTSGYSNQPQHF. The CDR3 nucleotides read TGTGCCAGTAGTACATCAGGTTATAGCAATCAGCCCCAGCATTTT. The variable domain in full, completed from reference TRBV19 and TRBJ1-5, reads DGGITQSPKYLFRKEGQNVTLSCEQNLNHDAMYWYRQDPGQGLRLIYYSQIVNDFQKGDIAEGYSVSREKKESFPLTVTSAQKNPTAFYLCASSTSGYSNQPQHFGDGTRLSIL.

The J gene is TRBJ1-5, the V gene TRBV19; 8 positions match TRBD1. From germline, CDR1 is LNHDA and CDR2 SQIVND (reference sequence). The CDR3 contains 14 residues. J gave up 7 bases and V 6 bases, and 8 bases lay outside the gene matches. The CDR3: CASSYQGAGQPQHF. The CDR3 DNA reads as TGTGCCAGTAGCTACCAGGGGGCAGGGCAGCCCCAGCATTTT.

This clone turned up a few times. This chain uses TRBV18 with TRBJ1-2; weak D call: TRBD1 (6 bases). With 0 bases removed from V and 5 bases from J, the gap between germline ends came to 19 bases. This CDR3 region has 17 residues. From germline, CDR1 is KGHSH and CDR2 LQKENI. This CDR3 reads CASSPPSQGGGAYGYTF. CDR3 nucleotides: TGTGCCAGCTCACCACCGTCTCAAGGAGGGGGGGCTTATGGCTACACCTTC.

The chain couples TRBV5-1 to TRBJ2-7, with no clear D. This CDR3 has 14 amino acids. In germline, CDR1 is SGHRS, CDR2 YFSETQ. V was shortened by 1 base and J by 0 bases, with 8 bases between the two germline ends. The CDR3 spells CASSLNYRSYEQYF. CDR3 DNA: TGCGCCAGCAGCTTGAACTATCGCTCCTACGAGCAGTACTTC.

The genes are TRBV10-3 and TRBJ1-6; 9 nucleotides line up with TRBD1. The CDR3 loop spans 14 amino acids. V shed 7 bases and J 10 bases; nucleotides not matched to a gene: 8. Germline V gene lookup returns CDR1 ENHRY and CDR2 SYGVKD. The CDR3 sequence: CAINGDRAESPLHF. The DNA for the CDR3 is TGTGCCATCAACGGGGACAGGGCGGAATCACCCCTCCACTTT.

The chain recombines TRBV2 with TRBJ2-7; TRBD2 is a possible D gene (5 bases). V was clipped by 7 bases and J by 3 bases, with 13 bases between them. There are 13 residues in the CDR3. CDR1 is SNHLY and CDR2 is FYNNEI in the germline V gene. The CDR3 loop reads CASTTVAGYEQYF. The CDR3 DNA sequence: TGTGCCAGCACCACAGTGGCGGGCTACGAGCAGTACTTC.

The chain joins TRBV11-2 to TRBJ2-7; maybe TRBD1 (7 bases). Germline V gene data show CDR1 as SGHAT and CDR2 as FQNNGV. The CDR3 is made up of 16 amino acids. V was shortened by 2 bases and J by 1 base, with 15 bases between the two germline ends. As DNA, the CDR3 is TGTGCCAGCAGCTTATCTTTGCGGGACAGATCCTACGAGCAGTACTTC. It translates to CASSLSLRDRSYEQYF.

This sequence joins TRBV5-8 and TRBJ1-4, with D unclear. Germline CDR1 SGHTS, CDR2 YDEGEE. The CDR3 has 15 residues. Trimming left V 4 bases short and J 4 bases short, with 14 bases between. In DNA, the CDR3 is TGTGCCAGCAGCGCGGAGGGAACAGTTAATGAAAAACTGTTTTTT. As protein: CASSAEGTVNEKLFF.

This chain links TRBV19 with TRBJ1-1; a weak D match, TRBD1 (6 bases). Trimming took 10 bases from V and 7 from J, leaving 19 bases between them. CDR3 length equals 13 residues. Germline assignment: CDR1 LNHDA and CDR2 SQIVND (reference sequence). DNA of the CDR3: TGTGCCACCCGGGGGGCGGAGTCGGTTGAAGCTTTCTTT. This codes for CATRGAESVEAFF.